The 16 T cell receptor beta chains listed next were all sequenced from one sample in a study of regulatory T cells in long-lasting Graves disease. Noted time point: persistent/refractory GD, antithyroid drugs over 5 years with positive TRAb. PBMC-extracted RNA yielded the TCR library. Researchers made TCR beta libraries by using iRepertoire HTBI primers and running Arm-PCR on CDR3 regions. Each CDR3 protein is one row after TCRdb ran MiXCR on the multiplex PCR reads. This table has over 300,000 distinct CDR3 sequences, about 18% appearing once. The input for sequencing was peripheral blood mononuclear cells (PBMCs), taken when the disease was refractory, from a patient treated with antithyroid drugs. These receptors all come from a female donor with Graves disease.

This clonotype has a count of ten or more. The rearrangement joins TRBV2 to TRBJ2-1, with 7 bases that match TRBD2. Germline V gene data show CDR1 as SNHLY and CDR2 as FYNNEI. V was pared by 6 bases and J by 8 bases, with 7 bases of the junction left unmatched. This CDR3 has 13 amino acids. CDR3 loop: CASRGGEAHEQFF. CDR3 DNA sequence: TGTGCCAGCAGGGGGGGGGAGGCTCATGAGCAGTTCTTC.

A word on this clonotype: One base away lies a much larger clone, so this may be a sequencing read error. The CDR3 spells CASRHTLAALYF. The CDR3 nucleotides read TGTGCCAGCAGGCATACCCTGGCGGCTCTATACTTC. The V and J genes are TRBV11-2 and TRBJ2-7; D unclear. Trimming took off 6 bases at V and 13 bases at J, with 19 bases between the two ends. Germline V gene data show CDR1 as SGHAT and CDR2 as FQNNGV. The CDR3 has 12 residues.

This clonotype was recorded many times. The chain is built from TRBV12-3 or TRBV12-4 and TRBJ1-4; no firm D call. The CDR3 contains 13 residues. Trimming took off 7 bases at V and 4 bases at J, with 10 bases between the two ends. CDR3 nucleotide sequence: TGTGCCAGCACCCCGGCTGTTAATGAAAAACTGTTTTTT. Protein product: CASTPAVNEKLFF.

The sample holds a few counts of this clonotype. One end of the junction fails to match germline, which may point to a read error. This rearrangement joins TRBV7-2 to TRBJ1-5, with a possible D match to TRBD1 (5 bases). Germline CDR1 reads SGHTA; CDR2 reads FQGNSA. CDR3 length equals 14 residues. DNA for the CDR3: TGTGCCAGCAGGTTAGCAGGGATCAATCAGCCCCAGCATTTT. Protein: CASRLAGINQPQHF.

This clonotype was detected only a few times. CDR3 region: CASSGLAGPYEQYF. The CDR3, as DNA: TGTGCCAGCAGCGGACTAGCGGGACCTTACGAGCAGTACTTC. V is TRBV19 and J is TRBJ2-7, with 12 bases aligning to TRBD2. The CDR3 has 14 residues. V gave up 9 bases and J gave up 4 bases; unmatched junction bases: 7. Germline CDR1 reads LNHDA; CDR2 reads SQIVND (reference sequence). Looking up the rest from reference TRBV19 and TRBJ2-7 gives the full variable domain: DGGITQSPKYLFRKEGQNVTLSCEQNLNHDAMYWYRQDPGQGLRLIYYSQIVNDFQKGDIAEGYSVSREKKESFPLTVTSAQKNPTAFYLCASSGLAGPYEQYFGPGTRLTVT.

The chain is built from TRBV3-1 and TRBJ2-7; D might be TRBD2 (5 bases). V was clipped by 0 bases and J by 2 bases, with 11 bases between them. The CDR3 has 15 amino acids. Germline V gene data show CDR1 as LGHDT and CDR2 as YNNKEL (reference sequence). In DNA, the CDR3 is TGTGCCAGCAGCCAAGAGGTCAGCGGACCCTACGAGCAGTACTTC. Encoded protein: CASSQEVSGPYEQYF.

This clonotype was observed at least ten times. The chain couples TRBV2 to TRBJ1-1, with D possibly being TRBD1 (5 bases). Looked up from germline, CDR1 is SNHLY and CDR2 is FYNNEI. Trimming left V 6 bases short and J 4 bases short, with 15 bases between. The CDR3 runs 14 residues. The chain's CDR3 is CASRVGAGRTEAFF. In DNA form, the CDR3 reads TGTGCCAGCAGAGTCGGGGCAGGGCGCACTGAAGCTTTCTTT.

This clonotype was counted ten times or more. The chain combines TRBV7-2 with TRBJ2-5; 8 nucleotides agree with TRBD1. This CDR3 spans 16 amino acids. With V trimmed by 1 base and J by 3 bases, 7 bases remained unmatched. Germline V CDR1 and CDR2: SGHTA, FQGNSA. DNA for the CDR3: TGTGCCAGCAGCTTAGTTCTCAGGGGGCGAAAAGAGACCCAGTACTTC. Amino acids: CASSLVLRGRKETQYF. Complete variable domain (other parts from reference TRBV7-2 and TRBJ2-5): GAGVSQSPSNKVTEKGKDVELRCDPISGHTALYWYRQSLGQGLEFLIYFQGNSAPDKSGLPSDRFSAERTGGSVSTLTIQRTQQEDSAVYLCASSLVLRGRKETQYFGPGTRLLVL.

To note about this clonotype: At one end, the junction sequence differs from germline, possibly due to a read error. V gene TRBV13 combines with J gene TRBJ2-1, with 10 bases lining up with TRBD2. CDR1 PRHDT and CDR2 FYEKMQ come from the germline V gene (reference sequence). There are 18 residues in the CDR3. The CDR3 protein is CASSLPAQAGGIYNKQFF. The CDR3 nucleotides read TGTGCCAGCAGCTTACCCGCTCAAGCGGGGGGGATATACAATAAGCAGTTCTTC. Combining the CDR3 with reference TRBV13 and TRBJ2-1 gives the whole variable domain AAGVIQSPRHLIKEKRETATLKCYPIPRHDTVYWYQQGPGQDPQFLISFYEKMQSDKGSIPDRFSAQQFSDYHSELNMSSLELGDSALYFCASSLPAQAGGIYNKQFFGPGTRLTVL.

This clonotype was seen only a few times. The rearrangement links TRBV9 to TRBJ2-7, with unresolved D. This CDR3 has 15 amino acids. Germline CDR1 and CDR2: SGDLS and YYNGEE. V gave up 3 bases and J gave up 0 bases, with 13 bases separating them. CDR3 sequence reads: CASSAQPDPSYEQYF. CDR3 bases: TGTGCCAGCAGCGCCCAGCCGGACCCCTCCTACGAGCAGTACTTC.

This clonotype was observed at least ten times. The gene calls are TRBV10-1 and TRBJ2-2, with D tentatively TRBD1 (5 bases). The germline CDR1 and CDR2 sequences are WNHNN and SYGVQD (reference sequence). This CDR3 has 16 amino acids. Trimming took 4 bases from V and 1 from J, leaving 13 bases between them. CDR3 nucleotide sequence: TGCGCCAGCAGTGTTTCGGCAGGGATGAACACCGGGGAGCTGTTTTTT. Its translation: CASSVSAGMNTGELFF.

With respect to this clonotype: A much bigger clone sits one base away, suggesting this may be a read error. This chain connects TRBV6-5 to TRBJ1-2; 8 bases are a match to TRBD1. This CDR3 spans 18 amino acids. Germline assignment: CDR1 MNHEY and CDR2 SVGAGI. The V gene end was trimmed by 2 bases and the J gene end by 5 bases; junction bases not matched to a gene: 16. The CDR3 spells CASSYGASGQGAYYGYTF. The CDR3 coding sequence is TGTGCCAGCAGTTACGGTGCGTCCGGTCAGGGGGCGTATTATGGCTACACCTTC.

Of note for this clonotype: This may come from a read error, since a much larger clone is one base off. The final CDR3 position lacks the conserved phenylalanine or tryptophan, pointing to a likely read error. In nucleotides, the CDR3 is TGTGCCAGCAGCTTAGGGGGCAGGGGGCTCACTGAAGCTTTCTCT. Its translation: CASSLGGRGLTEAFS. V gene TRBV7-9 combines with J gene TRBJ1-1, with TRBD1 matching 8 bases. Unmatched junction bases numbered 5, after V lost 1 base and J lost 4 bases. CDR1 is SEHNR and CDR2 is FQNEAQ in the germline V gene (reference sequence). The CDR3 spans 15 residues.

Notes on this clonotype: One junction end does not reproduce the germline sequence, and a read error may be involved. The chain joins TRBV11-3 to TRBJ2-1, with TRBD1 matching 7 bases. Germline V gene lookup returns CDR1 SGHNT and CDR2 YENEEA. This CDR3 has 14 amino acids. DNA of the CDR3: TGTGCCAGCAGTTTAGGACAGGACTACAATGAGCAGTTCTTC. As protein: CASSLGQDYNEQFF.

The chain employs TRBV4-1 and TRBJ2-6; D not resolved. The CDR3 is 15 amino acids. Trimming cost V 4 bases and J 0 bases, with 7 bases left between them. The germline V gene has CDR1 MGHRA and CDR2 YSYEKL. The CDR3 sequence: CASSPIFSGANVLTF. DNA of the CDR3: TGCGCCAGCAGCCCGATCTTCTCTGGGGCCAACGTCCTGACTTTC.

This clonotype was recorded at least ten times. The J gene is TRBJ2-7, the V gene TRBV2; TRBD1 or TRBD2 may be the D gene (5 bases each). V lost 4 bases and J 0 bases, leaving 10 bases between the germline ends. CDR3 length: 14 amino acids. Germline V CDR1 and CDR2: SNHLY, FYNNEI. The CDR3 loop is CASSAGTISYEQYF. CDR3 coding DNA: TGTGCCAGCAGTGCCGGGACGATCTCCTACGAGCAGTACTTC.